This entry concerns a single T cell receptor (beta chain). A few counts support this clone. What antigen it recognizes has not been identified. Nothing much larger sits one base from this clone, and base qualities are not available. CDR1 MGHDK and CDR2 SYGVNS are derived from the germline V gene. Trimmed from V: 0 bases; trimmed from J: 6 bases; junction bases lacking a gene match: 11. Including cysteine and phenylalanine, the CDR3 has 18 amino acids. The only DNA kept is the CDR3, 54 bases in frame from the first base. These data are taken from a study of blood T cell repertoires in COVID-19 (dated by TCRdb to the early 2020s). With regard to the full study: Collaborator samples came from the United States, Italy and Spain and covered acute and convalescent phases of COVID-19. HLA class I and class II types, where available, came from metadata supplied by the sample provider rather than from assay-based typing. Subjects who had been exposed to COVID-19, were actively infected with it, or had recovered from it provided the deeply sampled blood TCRbeta repertoires that made up the dataset. A de-identified subject ID, COVID-19 status, age in years and sex were almost always included in the sample metadata. The samples were drawn from the first 160 participants of the ongoing ImmuneRACE study and from about 1,200 subjects provided by 6 global collaborators. The prospective study material was composed of cDNA or gDNA derived from T cells, B-cell-depleted T cells, or PBMCs. A freely available public database, intended as a resource for researchers studying the immune response to SARS-CoV-2, is where the repertoires were released. Broader findings and caveats from the paper: How much clinical and demographic metadata was included differed by source and by participant, and the metadata was provided uncurated.

TCRbeta CDR3 regions were amplified from genomic DNA using the immunoSEQ Assay, a bias-controlled multiplex PCR. From the authors' description of their analysis: The number of nucleated cells in each sample was estimated from the amplification of reference gene primers within the assay. To quantify the absolute abundance of each unique TCRbeta CDR3 rearrangement, sequence reads were collapsed and filtered. Productive Simpson clonality was computed per sample as the square root of Simpson's diversity index over productive rearrangements. TCRdb limited this immuneACCESS table to in-frame rearrangements with V and J called. A share of clones is missing; checked studies link under half to unresolved V genes, and the rest is unexplained. Clone size and the V and J calls come from that table; the DNA yielded D and trimming. The sample table contains about 67,000 clones; only one count was recorded for 79% of them. Together, the top ten hold 6.3% of the sample.

Collaborating institutions collected whole blood in K2EDTA tubes following their own protocols. For TCRbeta analysis, collaborators shipped samples in one of three forms: frozen whole blood, isolated PBMCs, or DNA extracted from either of those sample types. This sequence was found in a woman aged 55-75 years with acute or convalescent COVID-19. The sequence links TRBV25-1 to TRBJ1-5; 10 bases in the middle match TRBD1. Sequenced input: peripheral blood. The nucleotide sequence is TGTGCCAGCAGTGAATATTCGGTAGGGACAGGGGTAGGTCAGCCCCAGCATTTT. The encoded protein is CASSEYSVGTGVGQPQHF.